Detailed here is one T cell receptor beta chain. The antigen is not known. This is likely a read error, given that the CDR3 carries no conserved phenylalanine or tryptophan at its end. V gave up 8 bases and J gave up 5 bases, with 30 bases separating them. This CDR3 has 18 amino acids. In germline, CDR1 is SGHAT, CDR2 FQNNGV. The sample is drawn from a study of tumor-infiltrating lymphocytes in primary liver carcinoma. The wider study: Stage T1-T3 N0M0 tumors spanned 4.2 to 10 cm. Samples produced roughly 3.5 to 7.5 million productive TCRbeta reads, comparable across tissue types.

Constant-region priming of roughly 0.45 ug total RNA yielded TCR beta cDNA. ARM-PCR, slightly modified, supplied the TCR beta libraries through three nested multiplex PCR rounds. A C-beta reverse primer and TRBV1-TRBV30 forward primers served in each of the first two PCR rounds, at approximately 10 cycles apiece. TCRdb processed the multiplex PCR reads anew with MiXCR; each CDR3 protein has one entry. The sample holds around 190,000 distinct CDR3 sequences, around four fifths seen once. The tissue used was unsorted bulk material of about 19-30 mg. RNA and DNA were co-extracted from it with the AllPrep DNA/RNA mini kit. Every patient had chronic HBV infection and was treatment-naive. The study's findings and limits: Top clones occupying all five tumor regions numbered only about 7.5-24%.

This sequence joins TRBV11-2 and TRBJ2-5; possible D gene TRBD2, 5 bases. The sequencing input was tumor tissue from primary liver carcinoma. The TCR comes from a man between 40 and 49 years old with primary liver carcinoma and hepatitis B virus infection. The CDR3 spells CASGPSSIQSTGRETQYI. The DNA of the CDR3 is TGTGCCAGCGGCCCTAGCTCAATCCAGAGTACTGGGCGGGAGACCCAGTACATC.